The 10 T cell receptor beta chains presented below share a single source sample, sequenced in a study of CD8 T cells in Susac syndrome. RNA was extracted with the RNeasy kit, and a quantity of roughly 0.45 to 1 ug was reverse transcribed using random hexamers. Each CDR3 protein is one row after TCRdb ran MiXCR on the immunoSEQ multiplex PCR reads. The table shows about 76,000 distinct CDR3 sequences, with 80% to 95% occurring only once. Sequencing used CD8+ T cells from PBMCs. Source of these receptors: a human donor with Susac syndrome.

The CDR3 region has the DNA TGTGCCAGTAGTACGACTAGCGTGGCAGATACGCAGTATTTT. It translates to CASSTTSVADTQYF. The V and J genes are TRBV19 and TRBJ2-3; TRBD2 aligns across 8 bases. With 4 bases clipped from V and 4 bases from J, the junction kept 4 bases outside the gene matches. CDR1 is LNHDA and CDR2 is SQIVND in the germline V gene (reference sequence). The CDR3 is 14 residues long.

The chain employs TRBV7-9 and TRBJ2-6; tentative D call: TRBD1 (6 bases). From germline, CDR1 is SEHNR and CDR2 FQNEAQ (reference sequence). This CDR3 is built from 18 residues. V gave up 5 bases and J gave up 0 bases, with 17 bases separating them. The CDR3 DNA sequence: TGTGCCAGCAGCACCAGCCTACAGGGAACCTCTGGGGCCAACGTCCTGACTTTC. Protein: CASSTSLQGTSGANVLTF. The variable domain in full, completed from reference TRBV7-9 and TRBJ2-6, reads DTGVSQNPRHKITKRGQNVTFRCDPISEHNRLYWYRQTLGQGPEFLTYFQNEAQLEKSRLLSDRFSAERPKGSFSTLEIQRTEQGDSAMYLCASSTSLQGTSGANVLTFGAGSRLTVL.

The chain couples TRBV24-1 to TRBJ2-5; 9 positions match TRBD2. CDR3 length: 18 amino acids. Germline V gives CDR1 KGHDR, CDR2 SFDVKD. Trimming at V came to 6 bases and at J to 2 bases, leaving 15 bases not matched to a gene. CDR3 in DNA: TGTGCCACCAGTTCATTCAGGGGCGTGACTAGCGGACAAGAGACCCAGTACTTC. Its translation is CATSSFRGVTSGQETQYF.

The chain carries TRBV29-1 and TRBJ2-7, with 11 positions matching TRBD2. The junction had 9 bases not matched to a gene; V was cut back by 5 bases and J by 0 bases. CDR3 length equals 16 residues. Germline loops: CDR1 SQVTM, CDR2 ANQGSEA. CDR3 loop: CSVIGTSGGSSYEQYF. CDR3 sequence (DNA): TGCAGCGTTATTGGGACTAGCGGAGGTAGCTCCTACGAGCAGTACTTC.

This clonotype was counted a single time. The J gene is TRBJ2-1, the V gene TRBV2; perhaps TRBD2 as D (6 bases). With 4 bases removed from V and 5 bases from J, the gap between germline ends came to 15 bases. The length of the CDR3 is 15 residues. Looked up from germline, CDR1 is SNHLY and CDR2 is FYNNEI. This CDR3 is CASSGLGGGDNEQFF. The DNA for the CDR3 is TGTGCCAGCAGTGGATTGGGAGGAGGGGACAATGAGCAGTTCTTC.

The chain is built from TRBV4-2 and TRBJ2-3, with 8 positions matching TRBD2. CDR1 and CDR2 from the germline V gene are LGHNA and YNFKEQ. The CDR3 is made up of 16 amino acids. The trim removed 0 bases at V and 8 bases at J, leaving 10 bases unmatched. The CDR3 nucleotides read TGTGCCAGCAGCCAAGAAAGGTGGCTAGCGGGTAGTACGCAGTATTTT. Translated: CASSQERWLAGSTQYF.

The chain links TRBV4-1 to TRBJ1-6; 9 positions match TRBD1. Germline CDR1 and CDR2: MGHRA and YSYEKL. This CDR3 region has 15 residues. V trimming: 0 bases; J trimming: 10 bases; junction bases outside the gene matches: 4. The CDR3 reads CASSQDGTGWSPLHF. The CDR3 DNA follows: TGCGCCAGCAGCCAAGACGGGACAGGGTGGTCACCCCTCCACTTT.

The chain recombines TRBV6-1 with TRBJ2-7; a weak D match, TRBD1 (6 bases). V gave up 3 bases and J gave up 3 bases, with 15 bases separating them. The CDR3 contains 15 residues. Per the germline V gene, CDR1 is MNHNS and CDR2 is SASEGT. The CDR3 nucleotides are TGTGCCAGCAGTGAGGGACACCATCCTCACTACGAGCAGTACTTC. Amino acid sequence: CASSEGHHPHYEQYF.

J is TRBJ2-1 and V is TRBV5-6; 8 bases align to TRBD2. The CDR3 has 16 residues. Losses at the gene ends were 3 bases for V and 9 bases for J; bases not matched to a gene: 14. Germline V gene lookup returns CDR1 SGHDT and CDR2 YYEEEE. CDR3 sequence reads: CASSSIRAGGFSEQFF. CDR3 bases: TGTGCCAGCAGCTCCATCAGGGCGGGAGGTTTCTCTGAGCAGTTCTTC.

This sequence joins TRBV20-1 and TRBJ2-7; D is unresolved. Trimming cost V 3 bases and J 7 bases, with 7 bases left between them. Germline assignment: CDR1 DFQATT and CDR2 SNEGSKA (reference sequence). This CDR3 comprises 10 residues. The CDR3 spells CSARAEEQYF. In DNA form, the CDR3 reads TGCAGTGCTAGGGCGGAGGAGCAGTACTTC.